Detailed here is one TCR beta chain. No antigen is known for it. Qualities for individual bases were not recorded, and no much larger clone is one base off. Each collaborating institution followed its own protocols to collect whole blood in K2EDTA tubes. For TCRbeta analysis, collaborator samples were shipped as frozen whole blood, as isolated PBMCs, or as DNA extracted from either sample type. Spanning cysteine to phenylalanine, the CDR3 consists of 14 amino acids. Solely the CDR3 DNA is kept, with 42 bases framed from the first base. From the germline V gene (reference sequence), CDR1 is GTSNPN and CDR2 is SVGIG. Trimming at the junction amounts to 3 bases on V and 4 bases on J, and the germline ends lie 14 bases apart. TCRbeta CDR3 regions were amplified from genomic DNA using the immunoSEQ Assay, a bias-controlled multiplex PCR. Processing in the source paper ran as follows. The number of nucleated cells in each sample was estimated from the amplification of reference gene primers within the assay. To quantify the absolute abundance of each unique TCRbeta CDR3 rearrangement, sequence reads were collapsed and filtered. For each sample, productive Simpson clonality was calculated as the square root of Simpson's diversity index over productive rearrangements. What TCRdb holds here is the immuneACCESS table cut down to in-frame rearrangements. Part of the clones is not present; checked against another copy, under half of the missing clones reflect an unresolved V gene, and the others are unexplained. The V and J calls and clone size come from that table; D and trimming were worked out from the DNA. Counted in this sample were roughly 170,000 clones; about three quarters of them appeared once. More than 25% of the sample belongs to the ten largest clones.

These data belong to a study of blood T cell repertoires in COVID-19 (dated by TCRdb to about 2020). Background for the entire study: Samples covering the acute and convalescent phases of COVID-19 were provided by collaborators in the United States, Italy and Spain. The material from the prospective study consisted of cDNA or gDNA derived from T cells, B-cell-depleted T cells, or PBMCs. Subjects who had been exposed to COVID-19, were actively infected with it, or had recovered from it provided the deeply sampled blood TCRbeta repertoires that made up the dataset. The repertoires were released in a freely available public database intended as a resource for research on the immune response to SARS-CoV-2. The samples were drawn from the first 160 participants of the ongoing ImmuneRACE study and from 950 to 1,500 subjects provided by 6 global collaborators. Sample metadata almost always included a de-identified subject ID, COVID-19 status, age in years and sex. Where HLA class I and class II types were available, the types were taken from metadata supplied by the sample provider, not from assay-based typing.

Results the study describes overall, beyond this receptor: How much clinical and demographic metadata was included differed by source and by participant, and the metadata was provided uncurated.

The specimen sequenced was peripheral blood. In this chain, TRBV30 is recombined with TRBJ2-3; TRBD2 is possibly the D segment (7 matching bases). The clonotype was recovered from a woman aged 70-85 years with acute or convalescent COVID-19. The base sequence is TGTGCCTGGAGATTTGGGGGGGCTTCAGATACGCAGTATTTT. Translated, this is CAWRFGGASDTQYF.